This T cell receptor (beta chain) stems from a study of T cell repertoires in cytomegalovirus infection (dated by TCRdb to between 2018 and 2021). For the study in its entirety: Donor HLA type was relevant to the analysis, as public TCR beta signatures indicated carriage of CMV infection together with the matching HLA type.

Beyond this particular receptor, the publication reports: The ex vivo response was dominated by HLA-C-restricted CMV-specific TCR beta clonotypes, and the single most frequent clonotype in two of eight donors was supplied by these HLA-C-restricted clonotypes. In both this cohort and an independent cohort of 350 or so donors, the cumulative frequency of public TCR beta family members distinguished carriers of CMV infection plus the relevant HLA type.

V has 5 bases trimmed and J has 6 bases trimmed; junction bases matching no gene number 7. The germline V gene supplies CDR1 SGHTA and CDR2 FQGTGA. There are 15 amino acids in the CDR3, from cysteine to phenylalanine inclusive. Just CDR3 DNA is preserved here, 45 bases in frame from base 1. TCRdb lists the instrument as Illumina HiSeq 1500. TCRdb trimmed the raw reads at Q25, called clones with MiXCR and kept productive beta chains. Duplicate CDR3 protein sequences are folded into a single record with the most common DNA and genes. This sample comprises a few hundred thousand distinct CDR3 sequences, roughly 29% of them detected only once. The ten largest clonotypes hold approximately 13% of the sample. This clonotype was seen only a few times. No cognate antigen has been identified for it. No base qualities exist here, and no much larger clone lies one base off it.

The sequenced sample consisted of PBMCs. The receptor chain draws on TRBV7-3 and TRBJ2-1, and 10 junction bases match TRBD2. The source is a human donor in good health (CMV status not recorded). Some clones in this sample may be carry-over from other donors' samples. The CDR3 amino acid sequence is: CASSDLAGGVNEQFF. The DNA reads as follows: TGTGCCAGCAGCGATTTAGCGGGAGGCGTCAATGAGCAGTTCTTC.